Presented here are 17 T cell receptor beta chains from one specimen sequenced in a study of T-cell reconstitution after alpha-beta-depleted transplantation in children. Researchers prepared the TCRbeta library using unique molecular identifiers, the study reports. TCRdb called the PCR reads again in MiXCR, with one record for every CDR3 protein. The table includes 900,000 or so distinct CDR3 sequences, 16% detected once. The sample consisted of PBMCs, mostly from graft donor cells, taken 360 days after TCRalphabeta/CD19-depleted stem cell transplant. The receptors originated from a male patient aged 10 to 17 who had a stem cell transplant for acute lymphoblastic leukemia, so the T cells may come from the graft donor.

This clonotype was counted a single time. V is TRBV12-3 or TRBV12-4 and J is TRBJ1-2; 10 positions match TRBD1. With V trimmed by 6 bases and J by 6 bases, 10 bases remained unmatched. This CDR3 has 15 amino acids. CDR3: CASRPTRDRGDGYTF. The CDR3 coding sequence is TGTGCCAGCAGACCCACCCGGGACAGGGGAGATGGCTACACCTTC.

The V call is TRBV2, the J call TRBJ1-5; D perhaps matches TRBD1 (5 bases). The CDR3 is 15 amino acids. V was trimmed by 3 bases and J by 3 bases, leaving 12 bases between them. Germline CDR1 and CDR2: SNHLY and FYNNEI. Written as DNA, the CDR3 is TGTGCCAGCAGTGAGCGGCAGGGATTCAATCAGCCCCAGCATTTT. This codes for CASSERQGFNQPQHF. The whole variable domain, filled in from reference TRBV2 and TRBJ1-5, reads EPEVTQTPSHQVTQMGQEVILRCVPISNHLYFYWYRQILGQKVEFLVSFYNNEISEKSEIFDDQFSVERPDGSNFTLKIRSTKLEDSAMYFCASSERQGFNQPQHFGDGTRLSIL.

The sample holds a few counts of this clonotype. This sequence joins TRBV7-6 and TRBJ2-3, with TRBD1 identical over 7 bases. This CDR3 is built from 15 residues. With V trimmed by 5 bases and J by 2 bases, 7 bases remained unmatched. Germline CDR1 SGHVS, CDR2 FNYEAQ. The CDR3 protein is CASSIRDSHTDTQYF. The DNA of the CDR3 is TGTGCCAGCAGCATTCGGGACAGTCACACAGATACGCAGTATTTT.

The chain joins TRBV5-1 to TRBJ1-1, with D perhaps matching TRBD1 (6 bases). CDR1 and CDR2 from the germline V gene are SGHRS and YFSETQ. The CDR3 has 15 amino acids. V gave up 4 bases and J gave up 4 bases, with 17 bases separating them. Written as DNA, the CDR3 is TGCGCCAGCAGCGAAAACGCAGGGGTTGGCACTGAAGCTTTCTTT. Translating gives CASSENAGVGTEAFF.

V gene TRBV7-8 combines with J gene TRBJ1-1; D may be TRBD1 (5 bases). Trimming removed 1 base from V and 4 bases from J, with 13 bases in between. The CDR3 runs to 15 residues. CDR1 and CDR2 (germline): SGHVS, FQNEAQ. CDR3 sequence reads: CASSLVPGGATEAFF. CDR3 bases: TGTGCCAGCAGCTTAGTTCCGGGAGGGGCCACTGAAGCTTTCTTT.

This clonotype was seen at least ten times. The chain joins TRBV28 to TRBJ2-3; D might be TRBD1 (6 bases). CDR3 length: 16 amino acids. V dropped 3 bases and J dropped 2 bases, with 15 bases sitting between them. CDR1 and CDR2 from the germline V gene are MDHEN and SYDVKM. This CDR3 is CASSLWGPLSTDTQYF. As DNA, the CDR3 is TGTGCCAGCAGTTTGTGGGGGCCGCTCTCCACAGATACGCAGTATTTT.

This clonotype was counted a few times. This chain connects TRBV5-1 to TRBJ2-1; D ambiguous. From germline, CDR1 is SGHRS and CDR2 YFSETQ. There are 16 residues in the CDR3. V gave up 0 bases and J gave up 4 bases, with 14 bases separating them. The CDR3 DNA follows: TGCGCCAGCAGCTTGGCCCTGCTGAATGTGTACAATGAGCAGTTCTTC. Residues: CASSLALLNVYNEQFF.

This clonotype was seen only a few times. One junction end disagrees with the germline gene, perhaps due to a read error. The V and J genes are TRBV7-2 and TRBJ2-7; D is uncertain. CDR1 and CDR2 from the germline V gene are SGHTA and FQGNSA. The CDR3 has 13 residues. CDR3 residues: CASSLAPPDGVDF. The CDR3 bases are TGTGCCAGCAGCTTAGCGCCACCGGACGGAGTTGACTTC.

J is TRBJ1-1 and V is TRBV27, with a tentative D call TRBD1 (5 bases). The V gene lost 2 bases and the J gene lost 5 bases, with 15 bases spanning the gap. The CDR3 runs to 15 residues. In germline, CDR1 is MNHEY, CDR2 SMNVEV (reference sequence). CDR3 in DNA: TGTGCCAGCAGTTTAGTTGCTGGGGGTAGGACTGAAGCTTTCTTT. Its protein product is CASSLVAGGRTEAFF.

In its sample, this clonotype was seen a few times. The chain uses TRBV6-5 and TRBJ2-7; TRBD2 matches at 9 bases. Looked up from germline, CDR1 is MNHEY and CDR2 is SVGAGI. V lost 0 bases to trimming and J lost 2 bases; unmatched junction nucleotides: 5. This CDR3 region has 16 residues. The CDR3 DNA reads TGTGCCAGCAGTTACTCGTCGGGACTAGCCCCCTACGAGCAGTACTTC. It codes for CASSYSSGLAPYEQYF.

The chain joins TRBV27 to TRBJ2-1; TRBD1 matches 7 bases. The germline V gene has CDR1 MNHEY and CDR2 SMNVEV (reference sequence). The CDR3 spans 16 residues. V was clipped by 6 bases and J by 8 bases; unmatched bases: 16. The CDR3 DNA is TGTGCCAGCAGCGTACAGGGGTTGGGACAATTCGATGAGCAGTTCTTC. This encodes CASSVQGLGQFDEQFF.

This clonotype was counted once. This chain uses TRBV6-2 or TRBV6-3 with TRBJ2-1; 7 bases line up with TRBD2. The germline V gene has CDR1 MNHEY and CDR2 SVGEGT. This CDR3 has 15 amino acids. V lost 0 bases, J lost 9 bases, and 8 bases stayed unmatched. The CDR3 loop reads CASSYSGGRWGEQFF. CDR3 sequence (DNA): TGTGCCAGCAGTTACTCGGGCGGGAGATGGGGTGAGCAGTTCTTC.

V usage is TRBV19 and J usage is TRBJ1-5; no firm D call. V was pared by 7 bases and J by 8 bases, with 18 bases between. This CDR3 is 14 amino acids long. Germline V CDR1 and CDR2: LNHDA, SQIVND (reference sequence). CDR3 sequence reads: CASTVRAAAKPQHF. DNA for the CDR3: TGTGCCAGTACGGTGAGGGCGGCGGCTAAGCCCCAGCATTTT.

The V gene is TRBV20-1, the J gene TRBJ2-7; D may be TRBD1 (5 bases). The V end lost 0 bases, the J end lost 2 bases, and 23 bases lay between the germline ends. The CDR3 covers 18 residues. Germline V CDR1 and CDR2: DFQATT, SNEGSKA (reference sequence). The CDR3 DNA reads TGCAGTGCTAGAGATATTTCGCGTCCCAGGGTATTTCCCTACGAGCAGTACTTC. It codes for CSARDISRPRVFPYEQYF.

The V call is TRBV20-1, the J call TRBJ2-7, with D unclear. CDR3 length: 12 amino acids. The V end was cut by 6 bases, the J end by 2 bases, with 11 bases between. Germline lookup yields CDR1 DFQATT and CDR2 SNEGSKA (reference sequence). CDR3 residues: CSAGGGAYEQYF. DNA for the CDR3: TGCAGTGCCGGCGGCGGAGCCTACGAGCAGTACTTC.

There are many counts of this clonotype. The chain joins TRBV9 to TRBJ2-1; possible D gene TRBD2, 7 bases. Trimming took 4 bases from V and 4 from J, leaving 24 bases between them. Per the germline V gene, CDR1 is SGDLS and CDR2 is YYNGEE. There are 18 residues in the CDR3. The CDR3 coding sequence is TGTGCCAGCAGCATCCCCCAGGGCGGGGGCCAACATTACAATGAGCAGTTCTTC. It encodes CASSIPQGGGQHYNEQFF.

This clonotype has more than one count but fewer than ten. The chain is built from TRBV7-8 and TRBJ2-1; 7 bases agree with TRBD2. The V segment lost 5 bases and the J segment 10 bases; nucleotides outside the gene matches: 11. Germline V gives CDR1 SGHVS, CDR2 FQNEAQ. CDR3 length equals 14 residues. CDR3 in DNA: TGTGCCAGCAGCCTCCATCCTCAGGGACTAGAGCAGTTCTTC. It yields the protein CASSLHPQGLEQFF.